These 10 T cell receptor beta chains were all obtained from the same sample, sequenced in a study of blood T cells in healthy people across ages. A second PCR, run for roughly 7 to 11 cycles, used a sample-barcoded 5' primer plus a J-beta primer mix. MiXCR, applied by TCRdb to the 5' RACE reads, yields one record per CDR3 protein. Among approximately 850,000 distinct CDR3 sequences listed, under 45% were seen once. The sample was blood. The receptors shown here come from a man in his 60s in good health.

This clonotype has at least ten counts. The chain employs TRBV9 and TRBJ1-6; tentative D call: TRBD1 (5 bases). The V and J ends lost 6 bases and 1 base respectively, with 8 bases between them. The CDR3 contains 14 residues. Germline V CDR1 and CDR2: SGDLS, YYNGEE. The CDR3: CASNGGSYNSPLHF. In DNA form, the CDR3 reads TGTGCCAGCAACGGGGGATCCTATAATTCACCCCTCCACTTT.

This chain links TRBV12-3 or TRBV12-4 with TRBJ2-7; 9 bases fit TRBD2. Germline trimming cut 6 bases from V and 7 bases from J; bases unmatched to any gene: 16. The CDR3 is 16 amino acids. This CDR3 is CASRQLGAGGLNEQYF. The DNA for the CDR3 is TGTGCCAGCAGGCAGCTAGGAGCGGGGGGCCTCAATGAGCAGTACTTC.

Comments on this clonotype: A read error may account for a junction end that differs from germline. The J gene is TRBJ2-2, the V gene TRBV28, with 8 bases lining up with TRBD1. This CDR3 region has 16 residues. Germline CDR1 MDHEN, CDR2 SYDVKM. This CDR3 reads CTSRIPRTGPTGELFF. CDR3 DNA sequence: TGTACCAGCAGAATTCCACGGACAGGGCCCACCGGGGAGCTGTTTTTT.

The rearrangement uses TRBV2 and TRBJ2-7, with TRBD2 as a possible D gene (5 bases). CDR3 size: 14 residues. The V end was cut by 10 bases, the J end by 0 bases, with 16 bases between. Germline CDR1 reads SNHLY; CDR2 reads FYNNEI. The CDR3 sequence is CANKASRNSYEQYF. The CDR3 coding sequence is TGTGCCAACAAGGCTAGCAGGAACTCCTACGAGCAGTACTTC. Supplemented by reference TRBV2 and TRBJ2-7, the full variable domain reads EPEVTQTPSHQVTQMGQEVILRCVPISNHLYFYWYRQILGQKVEFLVSFYNNEISEKSEIFDDQFSVERPDGSNFTLKIRSTKLEDSAMYFCANKASRNSYEQYFGPGTRLTVT.

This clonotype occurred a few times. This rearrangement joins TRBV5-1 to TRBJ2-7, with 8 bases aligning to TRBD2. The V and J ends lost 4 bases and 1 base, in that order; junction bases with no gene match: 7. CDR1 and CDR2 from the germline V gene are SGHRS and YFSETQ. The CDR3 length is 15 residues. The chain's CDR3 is CASSQASGSSYEQYF. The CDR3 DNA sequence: TGCGCCAGCAGCCAGGCAAGCGGGAGTTCCTACGAGCAGTACTTC.

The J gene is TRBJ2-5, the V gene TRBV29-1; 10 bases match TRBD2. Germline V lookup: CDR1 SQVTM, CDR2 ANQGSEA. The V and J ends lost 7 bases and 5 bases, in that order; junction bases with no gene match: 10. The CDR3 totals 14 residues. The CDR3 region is CSGGPAGGQETQYF. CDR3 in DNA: TGCAGCGGTGGTCCAGCGGGGGGGCAGGAGACCCAGTACTTC.

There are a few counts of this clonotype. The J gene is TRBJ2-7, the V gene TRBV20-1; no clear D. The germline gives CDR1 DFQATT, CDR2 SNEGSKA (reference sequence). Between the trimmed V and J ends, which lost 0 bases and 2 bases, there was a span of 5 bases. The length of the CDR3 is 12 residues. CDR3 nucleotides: TGCAGTGCTAGAGATTTGACCTACGAGCAGTACTTC. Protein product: CSARDLTYEQYF.

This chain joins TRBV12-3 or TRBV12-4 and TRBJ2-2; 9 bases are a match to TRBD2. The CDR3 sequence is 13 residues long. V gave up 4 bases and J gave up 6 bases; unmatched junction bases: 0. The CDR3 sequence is CASSWTSAGELFF. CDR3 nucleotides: TGTGCCAGCAGTTGGACTAGCGCCGGGGAGCTGTTTTTT.

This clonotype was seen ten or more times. DNA of the CDR3: TGCAGCACGGGGACAGCCTTCCAAGAGACCCAGTACTTC. This codes for CSTGTAFQETQYF. This chain joins TRBV29-1 and TRBJ2-5; 7 bases align to TRBD1. CDR1 and CDR2 from the germline V gene are SQVTM and ANQGSEA. V gave up 8 bases and J gave up 1 base; unmatched junction bases: 7. This CDR3 has 13 residues.

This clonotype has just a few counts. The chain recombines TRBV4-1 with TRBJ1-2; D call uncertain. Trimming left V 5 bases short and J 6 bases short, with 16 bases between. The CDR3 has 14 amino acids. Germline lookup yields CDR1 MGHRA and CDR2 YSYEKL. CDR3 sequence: CASSRSVGSDGYTF. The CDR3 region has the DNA TGCGCCAGCAGCAGATCTGTGGGCTCCGATGGCTACACCTTC.